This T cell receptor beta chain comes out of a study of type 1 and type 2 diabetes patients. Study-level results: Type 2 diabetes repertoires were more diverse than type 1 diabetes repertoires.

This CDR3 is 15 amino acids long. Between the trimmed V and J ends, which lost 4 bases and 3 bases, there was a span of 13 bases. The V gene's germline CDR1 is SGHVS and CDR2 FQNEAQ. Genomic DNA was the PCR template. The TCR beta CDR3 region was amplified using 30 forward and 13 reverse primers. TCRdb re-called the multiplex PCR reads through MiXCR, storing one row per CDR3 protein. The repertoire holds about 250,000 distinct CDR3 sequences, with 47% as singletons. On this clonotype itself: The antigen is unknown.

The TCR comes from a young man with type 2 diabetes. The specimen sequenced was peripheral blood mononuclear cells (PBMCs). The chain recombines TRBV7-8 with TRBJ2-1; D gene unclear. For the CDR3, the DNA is TGTGCCAGCAGCTCCCAGGACCTACACTACAATGAGCAGTTCTTC. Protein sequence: CASSSQDLHYNEQFF.